The 25 T cell receptor beta chains below all came from one sample that was sequenced in a study of long-term antiretroviral therapy in people with HIV. Runs used v3.0 of the immunoSEQ assay and were done at survey level. Here immunoSEQ multiplex PCR was the method, and the copy in TCRdb shows in-frame clones only, minus some. This sample has 11,000 to 15,000 clones, with 76% found just once. The material was unsorted PBMCs, obtained 3.1 years after starting antiretroviral therapy. The receptors were sampled from a man aged 35 to 55 with HIV.

The rearrangement links TRBV27 to TRBJ2-3, with D unclear. Germline V lookup: CDR1 MNHEY, CDR2 SMNVEV (reference sequence). The CDR3 is 14 amino acids. With 4 bases removed from V and 0 bases from J, the gap between germline ends came to 8 bases. The CDR3 coding sequence is TGTGCCAGCAGTTCGGTCTTCAGCACAGATACGCAGTATTTT. Protein: CASSSVFSTDTQYF.

The J gene is TRBJ1-1, the V gene TRBV18; possible D gene TRBD1, 5 bases. V lost 3 bases to trimming and J lost 1 base, with 12 bases between them. In germline, CDR1 is KGHSH, CDR2 LQKENI. The CDR3 length is 15 residues. CDR3 protein: CASSPVGGSNTEAFF. The CDR3 bases are TGTGCCAGCTCACCGGTTGGGGGGTCGAACACTGAAGCTTTCTTT.

The chain carries TRBV7-9 and TRBJ2-2; 11 bases match TRBD2. The germline CDR1 and CDR2 sequences are SEHNR and FQNEAQ (reference sequence). The CDR3 covers 16 residues. V shed 5 bases and J 3 bases; nucleotides not matched to a gene: 5. The CDR3 coding sequence is TGTGCCAGCAGCCCCTTACTAGCGGGAGACACCGGGGAGCTGTTTTTT. Amino acid sequence: CASSPLLAGDTGELFF.

CDR3 residues: CASRRDSGANVLTF. CDR3 DNA: TGTGCCAGCAGGAGGGACTCTGGGGCCAACGTCCTGACTTTC. The chain links TRBV2 to TRBJ2-6, with D possibly matching TRBD2 (5 bases). CDR1 is SNHLY and CDR2 is FYNNEI in the germline V gene. V dropped 6 bases and J dropped 0 bases, with 6 bases sitting between them. The CDR3 runs to 14 residues.

V gene TRBV9 combines with J gene TRBJ2-7; maybe TRBD2 (5 bases). The CDR3 is 14 amino acids. The germline V gene encodes CDR1 SGDLS and CDR2 YYNGEE. The ends were cut back, 2 bases at V and 2 bases at J, with 11 bases in the middle. The chain's CDR3 is CASSVTYGAYEQYF. CDR3 nucleotide sequence: TGTGCCAGCAGCGTTACTTACGGGGCCTACGAGCAGTACTTC. The variable domain in full, completed from reference TRBV9 and TRBJ2-7, reads DSGVTQTPKHLITATGQRVTLRCSPRSGDLSVYWYQQSLDQGLQFLIQYYNGEERAKGNILERFSAQQFPDLHSELNLSSLELGDSALYFCASSVTYGAYEQYFGPGTRLTVT.

V usage is TRBV6-6 and J usage is TRBJ1-2, with D hard to call. Germline values: CDR1 MNHNY, CDR2 SVGAGI (reference sequence). The CDR3 length is 12 residues. The V gene lost 5 bases and the J gene lost 2 bases, with 6 bases spanning the gap. The CDR3: CASSKENYGYTF. CDR3 bases: TGTGCCAGCAGTAAGGAGAACTATGGCTACACCTTC.

The chain uses TRBV6-5 and TRBJ1-1; D remains ambiguous. CDR3 length equals 14 residues. Germline V gene lookup returns CDR1 MNHEY and CDR2 SVGAGI. V gave up 1 base and J gave up 4 bases, with 10 bases separating them. CDR3 loop: CASSYFQTGTEAFF. In DNA form, the CDR3 reads TGTGCCAGCAGTTACTTCCAAACGGGCACTGAAGCTTTCTTT.

The chain carries TRBV12-5 and TRBJ1-6, with 8 bases that match TRBD1. The CDR3 covers 16 residues. Germline CDR1 is LGHNT and CDR2 is FRNRAP. Trimming at V came to 5 bases and at J to 5 bases, leaving 8 bases not matched to a gene. The CDR3 DNA sequence: TGTGCTAGTGGTGAGGGGACAGGCGGAAATAATTCACCCCTCCACTTT. This encodes CASGEGTGGNNSPLHF.

The chain joins TRBV10-1 to TRBJ2-7, with 11 bases matching TRBD1. Trimming cost V 6 bases and J 4 bases; bases outside gene matches: 8. The CDR3 has 15 residues. The germline gives CDR1 WNHNN, CDR2 SYGVQD (reference sequence). The CDR3 DNA follows: TGCGCCAGCAGAGAGGGACAGGGGGATCAATACGAGCAGTACTTC. It is translated as CASREGQGDQYEQYF.

The chain carries TRBV5-1 and TRBJ1-1, with TRBD1 identical over 9 bases. This CDR3 region has 13 residues. J lost 6 bases, V lost 2 bases, and 2 bases had no gene match. In germline, CDR1 is SGHRS, CDR2 YFSETQ. In nucleotides, the CDR3 is TGCGCCAGCAGCTTACAGGGGGCCTCTGAAGCTTTCTTT. Translating it yields CASSLQGASEAFF.

The genes are TRBV7-3 and TRBJ2-5; unclear D gene. The CDR3 has 14 residues. Germline CDR1 and CDR2: SGHTA and FQGTGA. Trimming took off 5 bases at V and 2 bases at J, with 12 bases between the two ends. The CDR3 coding sequence is TGTGCCAGCAGCCCGTCCGGGCGGCAAGAGACCCAGTACTTC. Translating it yields CASSPSGRQETQYF.

As DNA, the CDR3 is TGTGCCAGTAGTTTAGCTCGGGACGGGACAGGGTTTAACGAGCAGTACTTC. It specifies CASSLARDGTGFNEQYF. The V call is TRBV19, the J call TRBJ2-7; 9 positions match TRBD1. J lost 5 bases, V lost 5 bases, and 16 bases had no gene match. This CDR3 has 17 residues. Per germline, CDR1 LNHDA and CDR2 SQIVND (reference sequence).

The V gene is TRBV29-1, the J gene TRBJ2-3; possibly TRBD2 for D (5 bases). With 0 bases removed from V and 4 bases from J, the gap between germline ends came to 11 bases. This CDR3 region has 14 residues. Germline V CDR1 and CDR2: SQVTM, ANQGSEA. CDR3 DNA: TGCAGCGTTGAAGAGGAGGCCCCCCCAGATACGCAGTATTTT. This gives the protein CSVEEEAPPDTQYF.

The rearrangement uses TRBV27 and TRBJ1-4, with TRBD1 as a possible D gene (5 bases). V lost 4 bases and J 0 bases, leaving 15 bases between the germline ends. Germline V gives CDR1 MNHEY, CDR2 SMNVEV (reference sequence). The CDR3 is 17 residues long. DNA of the CDR3: TGTGCCAGCAGTTCAATCCGGGACCTAGCAACTAATGAAAAACTGTTTTTT. Translating gives CASSSIRDLATNEKLFF.

This clone turned up a few times. The chain recombines TRBV27 with TRBJ2-7; D tentatively fits TRBD1 or TRBD2 (6 bases each). This CDR3 comprises 14 residues. V was clipped by 3 bases and J by 0 bases, with 9 bases between them. Germline-derived CDR1 and CDR2 are MNHEY and SMNVEV (reference sequence). The CDR3 loop reads CASSFRGPSYEQYF. The CDR3 coding sequence is TGTGCCAGCAGTTTTCGGGGGCCCTCCTACGAGCAGTACTTC.

V and J are TRBV10-2 and TRBJ2-7; D possibly corresponds to TRBD2 (5 bases). V was shortened by 3 bases and J by 0 bases, with 12 bases between the two germline ends. Germline V gene sequence: CDR1 WSHSY, CDR2 SAAADI. The CDR3 covers 15 residues. As DNA, the CDR3 is TGCGCCAGCAGTGAAAGAGGGTTAAGCTCCTACGAGCAGTACTTC. The encoded protein is CASSERGLSSYEQYF.

The chain has TRBV6-5 and TRBJ1-1; D remains unclear. V lost 7 bases and J lost 5, with 11 bases in between. Per germline, CDR1 MNHEY and CDR2 SVGAGI. This CDR3 contains 12 residues. For the CDR3, the DNA is TGTGCCAGCAATTCGATAGGGACTGAAGCTTTCTTT. Translating gives CASNSIGTEAFF.

This clone was observed a few times. The gene calls are TRBV5-1 and TRBJ1-2, with D possibly being TRBD1 (5 bases). Trimming pared 7 bases from V and 5 bases from J, leaving 12 bases between. This CDR3 is 12 amino acids long. Looked up from germline, CDR1 is SGHRS and CDR2 is YFSETQ. CDR3 sequence (DNA): TGCGCCAGCTCCTCGGAGGGGTATGGCTACACCTTC. Protein product: CASSSEGYGYTF. The complete variable domain, with remaining parts taken from reference TRBV5-1 and TRBJ1-2, reads KAGVTQTPRYLIKTRGQQVTLSCSPISGHRSVSWYQQTPGQGLQFLFEYFSETQRNKGNFPGRFSGRQFSNSRSEMNVSTLELGDSALYLCASSSEGYGYTFGSGTRLTVV.

The V gene is TRBV5-4, the J gene TRBJ2-3; D not certain. The CDR3 covers 15 residues. The ends were cut back, 2 bases at V and 1 base at J, with 11 bases in the middle. Germline V gene lookup returns CDR1 SGHNT and CDR2 YYREEE (reference sequence). CDR3 region: CASSFGPSGTDTQYF. In nucleotides, the CDR3 is TGTGCCAGCAGCTTCGGCCCAAGTGGCACAGATACGCAGTATTTT.

This clone came up a few times. The J gene is TRBJ1-5, the V gene TRBV6-6; D is possibly TRBD1 (5 bases). This CDR3 spans 15 amino acids. Germline CDR1 and CDR2: MNHNY and SVGAGI (reference sequence). The V end was cut by 0 bases, the J end by 5 bases, with 11 bases between. CDR3 in DNA: TGTGCCAGCAGTTACTCGGGGAGGGGTGATCAGCCCCAGCATTTT. This gives the protein CASSYSGRGDQPQHF.

This clone was picked up a small number of times. The chain couples TRBV13 to TRBJ2-7; the D gene is possibly TRBD2 (5 bases). The germline gives CDR1 PRHDT, CDR2 FYEKMQ (reference sequence). This CDR3 has 14 residues. The V gene lost 5 bases and the J gene lost 3 bases, with 14 bases spanning the gap. DNA for the CDR3: TGTGCCAGCAGCGGTGATCGGGGTTTCTACGAGCAGTACTTC. Translated, it gives CASSGDRGFYEQYF.

On this clone itself: Germline is not matched at one junction end, which may reflect a read error. V is TRBV27 and J is TRBJ2-5; 7 bases fit TRBD1. CDR3 size: 13 residues. CDR1 is MNHEY, CDR2 SMNVEV, per germline (reference sequence). In DNA, the CDR3 is TGTGCCAGCAGTTTCCTCGGACAGGCGACTGTGCACTTC. Protein: CASSFLGQATVHF.

The gene calls are TRBV6-1 and TRBJ1-2, with a weak D call TRBD1 (5 bases). The CDR3 totals 13 residues. V lost 4 bases and J lost 6, with 12 bases in between. CDR1 is MNHNS, CDR2 SASEGT, per germline. CDR3 in amino acids: CASSGTIRDGYTF. CDR3 nucleotide sequence: TGTGCCAGCAGTGGGACAATCCGGGATGGCTACACCTTC.

The CDR3 is CAWSVRGPSGNTIYF. The DNA for the CDR3 is TGTGCCTGGAGTGTACGGGGGCCCTCTGGAAACACCATATATTTT. V and J are TRBV30 and TRBJ1-3; tentatively, D is TRBD1 (6 bases). Germline V gene sequence: CDR1 GTSNPN, CDR2 SVGIG (reference sequence). The CDR3 is made up of 15 amino acids. The V end was cut by 0 bases, the J end by 0 bases, with 9 bases between.

In its sample, this clone was seen a few times. The J gene is TRBJ1-2, the V gene TRBV7-9; D is perhaps TRBD1 (5 bases). Trimming removed 3 bases at V and 2 bases at J, with 7 bases between. Germline V gene lookup returns CDR1 SEHNR and CDR2 FQNEAQ (reference sequence). This CDR3 is built from 13 residues. The CDR3, as DNA: TGTGCCAGCAGCTTCGGGGGAAACTATGGCTACACCTTC. Amino acids: CASSFGGNYGYTF.